Listed here are 10 T cell receptor beta chains from one sample, sequenced in a study of T cell responses to AZD1222 COVID-19 vaccine. TCRdb keeps only in-frame clones here, not all; method: immunoSEQ multiplex PCR. The data show tens of thousands of clones, over 75% seen once. Here the sequenced sample was peripheral blood, taken on day 0 of AZD1222 vaccination. Every receptor here comes from an adult in good health.

The chain recombines TRBV20-1 with TRBJ1-2; the D is unclear. CDR1 DFQATT and CDR2 SNEGSKA come from the germline V gene (reference sequence). The ends were cut back, 2 bases at V and 6 bases at J, with 4 bases in the middle. This CDR3 is built from 10 residues. CDR3 sequence: CSARMDGYTF. The CDR3 DNA reads as TGCAGTGCTAGAATGGATGGCTACACCTTC.

The rearrangement joins TRBV7-2 to TRBJ1-5; the match to TRBD1 covers 9 bases. Germline loops: CDR1 SGHTA, CDR2 FQGNSA. The CDR3 has 15 residues. With V trimmed by 3 bases and J by 5 bases, 5 bases remained unmatched. The CDR3 spells CASSLGTGGHQPQHF. Written as DNA, the CDR3 is TGTGCCAGCAGCTTGGGTACAGGGGGCCATCAGCCCCAGCATTTT.

V usage is TRBV3-1 (or the pseudogene TRBV3-2) and J usage is TRBJ1-6; 8 bases match TRBD1. The V gene's germline CDR1 is LGHDT and CDR2 YNNKEL (reference sequence). The CDR3 extends over 18 amino acids. The junction had 14 bases not matched to a gene; V was cut back by 0 bases and J by 10 bases. The CDR3 loop reads CASSQERRGQGRRSPLHF. CDR3 sequence (DNA): TGTGCCAGCAGCCAAGAACGGAGAGGACAGGGTAGGCGATCACCCCTCCACTTT.

The chain recombines TRBV7-9 with TRBJ1-2; D unclear. The CDR3 totals 14 residues. V was clipped by 3 bases and J by 0 bases, with 8 bases between them. Germline CDR1 and CDR2: SEHNR and FQNEAQ (reference sequence). In DNA form, the CDR3 reads TGTGCCAGCAGCTTCACCCAGGCTAACTATGGCTACACCTTC. It codes for CASSFTQANYGYTF.

The genes are TRBV18 and TRBJ1-2; 8 positions agree with TRBD1. The CDR3 sequence is 14 residues long. J was trimmed by 5 bases and V by 3 bases; bases with no gene match: 5. The germline V gene has CDR1 KGHSH and CDR2 LQKENI. The CDR3 DNA is TGTGCCAGCTCACCTGGACAGGGCCAGTATGGCTACACCTTC. Protein sequence: CASSPGQGQYGYTF.

By frequency in the sample, this clone is medium-sized (0.01 to 0.1%). The chain carries TRBV4-2 and TRBJ1-1; 10 bases agree with TRBD1. Germline V gene data show CDR1 as LGHNA and CDR2 as YNFKEQ. V lost 3 bases and J lost 5; bases outside the gene matches: 6. CDR3 size: 15 residues. This CDR3 is CASSHGQGGITEAFF. DNA for the CDR3: TGTGCCAGCAGCCATGGACAGGGGGGGATAACTGAAGCTTTCTTT.

This chain links TRBV10-2 with TRBJ2-7; 11 bases match TRBD1. The germline CDR1 and CDR2 sequences are WSHSY and SAAADI. The CDR3 runs 14 residues. V was clipped by 7 bases and J by 4 bases; unmatched bases: 6. For the CDR3, the DNA is TGCGCCAGCACCGGGACAGGGGGTGGGTACGAGCAGTACTTC. Amino acids: CASTGTGGGYEQYF.

V usage is TRBV6-5 and J usage is TRBJ1-6, with D perhaps TRBD1 (6 bases). Trimming stripped 5 bases from V and 7 bases from J, with 12 bases between. Germline values: CDR1 MNHEY, CDR2 SVGAGI. The CDR3 has 14 amino acids. CDR3 protein: CASSLQGHNSPLHF. In DNA form, the CDR3 reads TGTGCCAGCAGTCTCCAGGGGCACAATTCACCCCTCCACTTT.

This clone was observed a few times. The V gene is TRBV7-9, the J gene TRBJ2-7; D is undetermined. Germline V gene data show CDR1 as SEHNR and CDR2 as FQNEAQ (reference sequence). Deletions cut 5 bases from V and 5 bases from J, with 13 bases between. CDR3 length equals 13 residues. CDR3 protein: CASSTIHDHEQYF. The CDR3 bases are TGTGCCAGCAGCACCATTCATGACCACGAGCAGTACTTC.

V and J are TRBV7-2 and TRBJ1-2; no clear D gene. This CDR3 contains 14 residues. Trimming removed 1 base from V and 7 bases from J, with 13 bases in between. Germline V gene lookup returns CDR1 SGHTA and CDR2 FQGNSA. In DNA, the CDR3 is TGTGCCAGCAGCTTAGATCGTACACTCCTTGGCTACACCTTC. Translating it yields CASSLDRTLLGYTF.